This T cell receptor (beta chain) was captured in a study of T cells after yellow fever vaccination. This CDR3 region has 11 residues. The germline gives CDR1 SGHRS, CDR2 YFSETQ. Trimming pared 3 bases from V and 10 bases from J, leaving 8 bases between. Generation of TCR cDNA used 5'RACE template switching (which added a universal primer site and UMIs). MiXCR was run by TCRdb on the 5' RACE reads, yielding one entry per CDR3 protein. Of approximately 110,000 distinct CDR3 sequences listed, around 7.4% are singletons. Study results and caveats: Abundant bulk-population clonotypes could contaminate the FACS-sorted repertoires.

As concerns this clonotype: Its antigen is undetermined.

Sequenced material: CD4+ T cells sorted from PBMCs, taken about 10 days after the first yellow fever vaccination. This clonotype was obtained from a man younger than 35 who received the YFV17D yellow fever vaccine. This chain connects TRBV5-1 to TRBJ2-1, with D perhaps given as TRBD1 or TRBD2 (5 bases each). The CDR3 region has the DNA TGCGCCAGCAGCTGGGACGACGAGCAGTTCTTC. This encodes CASSWDDEQFF.